This note documents a single T cell receptor (beta chain) sequence. The germline gives CDR1 SGHRS, CDR2 YFSETQ. The CDR3 is made up of 15 amino acids. Between the trimmed V and J ends, which lost 4 bases and 0 bases, there was a span of 13 bases. This entry comes from a study of shared clonotypes between healthy human individuals. Assay: immunoSEQ multiplex PCR; the TCRdb copy retains only in-frame clones and omits some. The sample shows roughly 2.6 million clones, about 92% of them seen only once. Donors were healthy HIV-negative adults without recently reported acute infections or vaccinations. The receptor was isolated from a man between 18 and 29 years old in good health. This chain uses TRBV5-1 with TRBJ1-2; the D gene is possibly TRBD1 (5 bases). The material sequenced was naive CD4+ T cells sorted from blood. Described subset: CD45RA+ positively selected. The CDR3 sequence: CASSPGDFSNYGYTF. For the CDR3, the DNA is TGCGCCAGCAGCCCCGGGGACTTCTCTAACTATGGCTACACCTTC.